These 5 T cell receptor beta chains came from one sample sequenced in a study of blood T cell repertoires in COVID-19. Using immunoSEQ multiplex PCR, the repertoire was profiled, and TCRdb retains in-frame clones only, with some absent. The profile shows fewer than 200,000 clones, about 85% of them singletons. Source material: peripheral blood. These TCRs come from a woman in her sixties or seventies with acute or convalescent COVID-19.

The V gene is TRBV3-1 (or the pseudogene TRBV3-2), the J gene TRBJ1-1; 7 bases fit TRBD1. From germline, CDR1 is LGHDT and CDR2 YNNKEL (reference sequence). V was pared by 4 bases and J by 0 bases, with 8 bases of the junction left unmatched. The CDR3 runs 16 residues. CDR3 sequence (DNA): TGTGCCAGCAGCCCCGACAGGGCCCTCTTGAACACTGAAGCTTTCTTT. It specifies CASSPDRALLNTEAFF.

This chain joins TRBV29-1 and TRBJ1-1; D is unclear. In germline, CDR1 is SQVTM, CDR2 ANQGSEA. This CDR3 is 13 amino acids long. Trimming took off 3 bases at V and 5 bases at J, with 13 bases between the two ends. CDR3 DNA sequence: TGCAGCGTTGAGTTGTACGGGTGGACTGAAGCTTTCTTT. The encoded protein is CSVELYGWTEAFF.

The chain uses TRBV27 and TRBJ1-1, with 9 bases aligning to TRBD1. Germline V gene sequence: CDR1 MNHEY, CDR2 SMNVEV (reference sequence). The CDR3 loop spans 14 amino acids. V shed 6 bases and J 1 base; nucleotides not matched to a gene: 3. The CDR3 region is CASRVTGGNTEAFF. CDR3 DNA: TGTGCCAGCAGGGTGACAGGGGGGAACACTGAAGCTTTCTTT.

The CDR3: CASSSPGTGSVQYF. In DNA, the CDR3 is TGCGCCAGCAGTTCCCCCGGGACAGGGAGCGTCCAGTACTTC. V and J are TRBV10-2 and TRBJ2-7, with 9 bases identical to TRBD1. Germline V gene lookup returns CDR1 WSHSY and CDR2 SAAADI. With 5 bases clipped from V and 10 bases from J, the junction kept 12 bases outside the gene matches. The CDR3 covers 14 residues.

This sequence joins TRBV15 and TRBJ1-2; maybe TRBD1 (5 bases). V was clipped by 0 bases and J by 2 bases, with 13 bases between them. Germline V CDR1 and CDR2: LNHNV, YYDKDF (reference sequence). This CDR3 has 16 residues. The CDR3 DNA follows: TGTGCCACCAGCAGAGACAGGGTTTCGTCAAACTATGGCTACACCTTC. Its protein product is CATSRDRVSSNYGYTF.